A single sample gave rise to the 6 T cell receptor beta chains below, sequenced in a study of blood T cells in healthy people across ages. The second PCR ran roughly 7 to 11 cycles with a sample-barcoded 5' primer and J-beta primers. TCRdb reprocessed the 5' RACE reads via MiXCR and lists one record per CDR3 protein. The sample shows about a million distinct CDR3 sequences, roughly 51% of them seen only once. The specimen sequenced was blood. These receptors were collected from a woman aged 60-75 years in good health.

As regards this clonotype: An end of the junction does not agree with germline; a read error may underlie this. The chain couples TRBV14 to TRBJ2-4, with a possible D match to TRBD1 (6 bases). CDR1 and CDR2 from the germline V gene are SGHDN and FVKESK. The CDR3 extends over 13 amino acids. Written as DNA, the CDR3 is TGTGCCAGCAGTCAAGACAGGCGCTACGAGCGGTACTTC. This gives the protein CASSQDRRYERYF.

CDR3 loop: CASSFTGGILTDTQYF. CDR3 nucleotide sequence: TGCGCCAGCAGTTTCACAGGGGGCATACTCACAGATACGCAGTATTTT. The chain combines TRBV5-1 with TRBJ2-3; 9 bases align to TRBD1. CDR3 size: 16 residues. Germline V lookup: CDR1 SGHRS, CDR2 YFSETQ. V shed 5 bases, J shed 2 bases, and the junction held 9 bases outside the gene matches.

With respect to this clonotype: The germline gene is not matched at one end of the junction; a read error may be the cause. The chain is built from TRBV2 and TRBJ2-1, with D possibly matching TRBD2 (6 bases). Germline V gene lookup returns CDR1 SNHLY and CDR2 FYNNEI. The CDR3 has 16 residues. As DNA, the CDR3 is TGTGCCAGCAGCCTAGGGCTCGGGAGCTCCTGCAATGAGCAGTTCTTC. Its protein is CASSLGLGSSCNEQFF.

In its sample, this clonotype was seen a few times. This chain connects TRBV11-3 to TRBJ2-7, with D maybe TRBD1 (6 bases). V lost 5 bases and J lost 7, with 15 bases in between. CDR1 and CDR2 from the germline V gene are SGHNT and YENEEA. This CDR3 has 13 residues. The CDR3 spells CASSQGISGEQYF. The CDR3 coding sequence is TGTGCCAGCAGCCAGGGGATATCGGGGGAGCAGTACTTC.

The CDR3 loop reads CASSYSVTFTDTQYF. The CDR3 DNA follows: TGTGCCAGCAGTTACTCGGTGACTTTCACAGATACGCAGTATTTT. The chain joins TRBV6-5 to TRBJ2-3, with D uncertain. Germline values: CDR1 MNHEY, CDR2 SVGAGI. Trimming pared 0 bases from V and 2 bases from J, leaving 9 bases between. This CDR3 has 15 amino acids.

A note on this clonotype: One end of the junction varies from germline; a read error may be responsible. The chain combines TRBV20-1 with TRBJ1-5, with D possibly TRBD1 on 5 matching bases. The germline V gene encodes CDR1 DFQATT and CDR2 SNEGSKA (reference sequence). The CDR3 contains 15 residues. CDR3 loop: CSARGPQGGNQLQHF. In nucleotides, the CDR3 is TGCAGTGCTAGGGGCCCCCAGGGTGGTAATCAGCTCCAGCATTTT.